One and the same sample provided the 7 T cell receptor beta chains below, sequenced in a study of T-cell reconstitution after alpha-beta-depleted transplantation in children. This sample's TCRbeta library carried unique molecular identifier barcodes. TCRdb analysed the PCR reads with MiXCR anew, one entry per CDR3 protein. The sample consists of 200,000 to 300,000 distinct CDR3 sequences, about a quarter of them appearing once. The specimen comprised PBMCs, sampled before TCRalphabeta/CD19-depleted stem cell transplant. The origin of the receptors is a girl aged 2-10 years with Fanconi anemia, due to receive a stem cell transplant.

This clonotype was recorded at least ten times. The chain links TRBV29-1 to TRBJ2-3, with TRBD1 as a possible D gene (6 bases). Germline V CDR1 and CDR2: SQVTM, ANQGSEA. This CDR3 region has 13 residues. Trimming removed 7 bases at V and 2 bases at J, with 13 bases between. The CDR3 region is CSAGGGNTDTQYF. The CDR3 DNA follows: TGCAGCGCTGGTGGGGGCAACACAGATACGCAGTATTTT.

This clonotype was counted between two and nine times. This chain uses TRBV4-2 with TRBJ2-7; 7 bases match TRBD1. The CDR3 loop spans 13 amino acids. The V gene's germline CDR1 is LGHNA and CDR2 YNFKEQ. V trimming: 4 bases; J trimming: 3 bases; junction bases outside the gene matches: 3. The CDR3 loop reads CASSLGTDYEQYF. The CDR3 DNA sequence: TGTGCCAGCAGCCTCGGGACAGACTACGAGCAGTACTTC.

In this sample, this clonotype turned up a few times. Here the CDR3 reads CASSLEGTTGGRTEAFF. The CDR3 DNA is TGTGCCAGCAGCTTAGAAGGGACTACAGGGGGCAGGACTGAAGCTTTCTTT. The chain employs TRBV11-2 and TRBJ1-1; 9 bases are shared with TRBD1. Germline CDR1 reads SGHAT; CDR2 reads FQNNGV. Unmatched junction bases numbered 10, after V lost 0 bases and J lost 5 bases. The CDR3 contains 17 residues.

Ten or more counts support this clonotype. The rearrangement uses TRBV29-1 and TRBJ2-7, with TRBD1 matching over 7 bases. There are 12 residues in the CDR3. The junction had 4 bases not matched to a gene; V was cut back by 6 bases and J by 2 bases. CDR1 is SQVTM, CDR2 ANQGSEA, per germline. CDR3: CSVEGTAYEQYF. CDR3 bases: TGCAGCGTAGAGGGGACAGCCTACGAGCAGTACTTC.

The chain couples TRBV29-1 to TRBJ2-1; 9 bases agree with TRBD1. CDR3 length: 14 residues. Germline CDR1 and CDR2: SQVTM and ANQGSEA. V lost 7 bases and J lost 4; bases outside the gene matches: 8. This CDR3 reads CSAWDRVGYNEQFF. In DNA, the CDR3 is TGCAGCGCATGGGACAGGGTGGGTTACAATGAGCAGTTCTTC.

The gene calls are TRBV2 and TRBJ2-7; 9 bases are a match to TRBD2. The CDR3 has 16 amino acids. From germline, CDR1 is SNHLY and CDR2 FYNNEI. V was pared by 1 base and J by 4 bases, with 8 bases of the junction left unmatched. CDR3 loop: CASSEGLAGELYEQYF. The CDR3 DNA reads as TGTGCCAGCAGTGAAGGATTAGCGGGAGAGTTGTACGAGCAGTACTTC. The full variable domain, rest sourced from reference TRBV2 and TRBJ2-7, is EPEVTQTPSHQVTQMGQEVILRCVPISNHLYFYWYRQILGQKVEFLVSFYNNEISEKSEIFDDQFSVERPDGSNFTLKIRSTKLEDSAMYFCASSEGLAGELYEQYFGPGTRLTVT.

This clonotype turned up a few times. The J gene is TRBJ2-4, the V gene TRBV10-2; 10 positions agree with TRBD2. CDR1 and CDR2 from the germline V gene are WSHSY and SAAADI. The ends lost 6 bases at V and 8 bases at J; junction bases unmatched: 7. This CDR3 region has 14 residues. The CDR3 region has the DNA TGCGCCAGCAGCAAGACTAGCGGGTGGGACATTCAGTACTTC. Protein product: CASSKTSGWDIQYF.